This is a list of T cell receptor beta chains from one sample in a study of blood T cell repertoires in COVID-19. Clones were read by immunoSEQ multiplex PCR, and TCRdb kept only the in-frame ones, dropping some. The top ten hold 0.95% to 1% of the sample, which has almost 400,000 clones, approximately 90% seen once. The sample taken for sequencing was PBMCs or T cells enriched from blood (not recorded which). The receptors were sampled from a woman aged 25 to 39 with acute COVID-19. CDR3s include the opening cysteine and the closing phenylalanine or tryptophan. The D gene is left open where the match is weak.

V gene,D gene,CDR3 protein
TRBV6-2/TRBV6-3,TRBD1,CASSYSTLDRGATEAFF
TRBV2,TRBD2,CASFASGGSTDTQYF
TRBV3-1/TRBV3-2,TRBD2,CASSQEDLAGGNEQYF
TRBV5-4,TRBD1,CASVRGYNSPLHF
TRBV30,.,CAWSRTGGLSPLHF
TRBV6-5,.,CASNVLVGGYNEQFF
TRBV3-1/TRBV3-2,.,CASSLILVAGTRSYNEQFF
TRBV18,.,CASSPPEGVGTGELFF
TRBV6-5,TRBD1,CASATGGGKNYGYTF
TRBV10-3,.,CAISGSSPTPLHYVQYF
TRBV7-3,TRBD2,CASSPSGGPSETQYF
TRBV11-3,.,CASSLDRVGELFF
TRBV6-5,TRBD2,CASSSGGDIQYF
TRBV24-1,.,CATSLGRNHNEKLFF
TRBV29-1,TRBD1,CSVRTGESTEAFF
TRBV9,.,CASSPTPSTGNRNTIYF
TRBV5-5,.,CASSLPGAFTGELFF
TRBV24-1,TRBD1,CATSDRTGATYNEQFF
TRBV7-2,.,CASSDGVFAGNTIYF
TRBV24-1,TRBD1,CATRQGAGNTEAFF
TRBV27,TRBD1,CASSLDDRAGNTIYF
TRBV19,.,CASSSLQWNSNQPQHF
TRBV6-5,TRBD1,CASSLDRRNTEAFF
TRBV30,TRBD1,CAWSVGAGGSNQPQHF
TRBV7-3,TRBD2,CASSLAGGPLNTQYF
TRBV6-5,.,CATGQGGDSYEQYF
TRBV7-6,.,CASSSWGVGEQFF
TRBV18,.,CASSLLTELGGSPLHF
TRBV5-4,.,CASHRDFSEQFF
TRBV5-1,.,CASSPRGLGQETQYF
TRBV18,TRBD1,CASSPIRTGQNTEAFF
TRBV6-5,.,CASSYEGGYTF
TRBV11-3,.,CAQTGRGIGSRNSPLHF
TRBV30,.,CAWTGDSDTQYF
TRBV5-1,.,CASSLGAANTEAFF
TRBV19,.,CASSVAGVQPQHF
TRBV10-1,.,CASRDTGSPSSYEQYF
TRBV5-6,.,CASSPRAGNQPQHF
TRBV3-1/TRBV3-2,.,CASSQESGTGELFF
TRBV7-2,.,CASSFGRGGYEQYF
TRBV6-6,.,CASSRLREGRGGQRLAKNIQYF
TRBV5-1,.,CASSWGVVNEQFF
TRBV4-3,.,CASSQGDLAPLHF